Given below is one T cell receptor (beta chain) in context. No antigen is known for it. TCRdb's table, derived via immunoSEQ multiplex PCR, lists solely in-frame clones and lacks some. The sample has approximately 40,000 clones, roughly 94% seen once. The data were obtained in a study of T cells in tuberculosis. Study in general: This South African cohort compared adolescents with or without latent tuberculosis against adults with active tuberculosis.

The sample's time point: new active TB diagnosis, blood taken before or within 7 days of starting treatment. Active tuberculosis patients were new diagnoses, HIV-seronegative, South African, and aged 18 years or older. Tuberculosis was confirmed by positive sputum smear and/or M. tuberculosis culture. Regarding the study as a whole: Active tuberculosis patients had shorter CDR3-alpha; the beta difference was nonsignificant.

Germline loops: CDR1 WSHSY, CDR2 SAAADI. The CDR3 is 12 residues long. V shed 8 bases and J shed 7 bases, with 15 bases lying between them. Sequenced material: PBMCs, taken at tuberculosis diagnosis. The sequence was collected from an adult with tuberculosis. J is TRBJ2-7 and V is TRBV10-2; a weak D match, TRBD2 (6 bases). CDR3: CASAGTGKEQYF. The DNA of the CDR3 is TGCGCCAGCGCGGGAACAGGAAAGGAGCAGTACTTC.